These 29 T cell receptor beta chains were all obtained from the same sample, sequenced in a study of PD-1 blockade in mismatch repair-deficient tumors. Produced via immunoSEQ multiplex PCR; TCRdb's table is partial and in-frame only. The sample records about 100,000 clones, over 65% being singletons. The input for sequencing was peripheral blood, taken approximately 36 weeks after starting pembrolizumab. Source of these receptors: an adult with mismatch repair-deficient cancer.

The chain joins TRBV13 to TRBJ2-5; 13 bases map to TRBD2. CDR1 and CDR2 from the germline V gene are PRHDT and FYEKMQ (reference sequence). This CDR3 contains 16 residues. J gave up 5 bases and V 6 bases, and 9 bases lay outside the gene matches. CDR3 loop: CASRGDGLAGVETQYF. Here the CDR3 DNA reads TGTGCCAGCAGGGGGGACGGACTAGCGGGAGTCGAGACCCAGTACTTC.

CDR3 in DNA: TGTGCTAGTGGTTCCCGGGACAGGTCTAACTATGGCTACACCTTC. This sequence encodes CASGSRDRSNYGYTF. The chain joins TRBV12-5 to TRBJ1-2; 8 bases line up with TRBD1. The CDR3 length is 15 residues. The ends lost 4 bases at V and 0 bases at J; junction bases unmatched: 4. Germline assignment: CDR1 LGHNT and CDR2 FRNRAP.

The count of this clone is one. CDR3 coding DNA: TGCGCCAGCAGTGGCCGGGTGGGGAGCACTGAAGCTTTCTTT. Encoded protein: CASSGRVGSTEAFF. The rearrangement uses TRBV10-1 and TRBJ1-1; no reliable D call. The CDR3 loop spans 14 amino acids. V lost 4 bases, J lost 4 bases, and 13 bases lay in between. Germline V gene lookup returns CDR1 WNHNN and CDR2 SYGVQD (reference sequence).

This rearrangement joins TRBV9 to TRBJ1-4, with D unclear. CDR1 SGDLS and CDR2 YYNGEE come from the germline V gene. The V gene lost 4 bases and the J gene lost 4 bases, with 11 bases spanning the gap. The length of the CDR3 is 14 residues. CDR3 DNA: TGTGCCAGCAGCCCCAGCACACATAATGAAAAACTGTTTTTT. This translates into CASSPSTHNEKLFF.

J is TRBJ2-1 and V is TRBV27; D unresolved. Trimming took 2 bases from V and 4 from J, leaving 6 bases between them. The CDR3 length is 13 residues. Germline V lookup: CDR1 MNHEY, CDR2 SMNVEV (reference sequence). The chain's CDR3 is CASSLDNYNEQFF. The CDR3 bases are TGTGCCAGCAGTTTAGATAATTACAATGAGCAGTTCTTC.

The J gene is TRBJ1-5, the V gene TRBV27; D call uncertain. Per the germline V gene, CDR1 is MNHEY and CDR2 is SMNVEV (reference sequence). The length of the CDR3 is 13 residues. The germline V and J ends were trimmed by 5 bases and 3 bases, with 8 bases remaining between them. CDR3 protein: CASSRGFNQPQHF. The CDR3 DNA reads as TGTGCCAGCAGTCGGGGTTTCAATCAGCCCCAGCATTTT.

This sequence joins TRBV7-8 and TRBJ2-7; D gene uncertain. CDR3 length: 18 residues. CDR1 is SGHVS and CDR2 is FQNEAQ in the germline V gene. The ends were cut back, 0 bases at V and 0 bases at J, with 18 bases in the middle. This CDR3 is CASSLAAQSITLSYEQYF. The CDR3 nucleotides read TGTGCCAGCAGCTTAGCGGCTCAGTCCATAACACTCTCCTACGAGCAGTACTTC. The full variable domain, its missing parts supplied by reference TRBV7-8 and TRBJ2-7, is GAGVSQSPRYKVAKRGQDVALRCDPISGHVSLFWYQQALGQGPEFLTYFQNEAQLDKSGLPSDRFFAERPEGSVSTLKIQRTQQEDSAVYLCASSLAAQSITLSYEQYFGPGTRLTVT.

The genes are TRBV2 and TRBJ2-4, with D perhaps TRBD1 (6 bases). CDR3 length: 16 residues. The germline V gene has CDR1 SNHLY and CDR2 FYNNEI. The germline V and J ends were trimmed by 1 base and 6 bases, with 16 bases remaining between them. The CDR3 DNA reads TGTGCCAGCAGTGAAGAAACCTCAGGGGCGGGAAACATTCAGTACTTC. It is translated as CASSEETSGAGNIQYF. The whole variable domain, remainder taken from reference TRBV2 and TRBJ2-4, is EPEVTQTPSHQVTQMGQEVILRCVPISNHLYFYWYRQILGQKVEFLVSFYNNEISEKSEIFDDQFSVERPDGSNFTLKIRSTKLEDSAMYFCASSEETSGAGNIQYFGAGTRLSVL.

This clone was observed a single time. The chain couples TRBV6-1 to TRBJ2-7; 7 bases are shared with TRBD1. This CDR3 has 13 amino acids. V shed 6 bases, J shed 7 bases, and the junction held 9 bases outside the gene matches. Germline lookup yields CDR1 MNHNS and CDR2 SASEGT. CDR3 sequence reads: CASRGQSVFEQYF. DNA of the CDR3: TGTGCCAGCAGGGGACAGAGTGTCTTTGAGCAGTACTTC.

The chain carries TRBV25-1 and TRBJ2-2, with unresolved D. This CDR3 has 13 residues. The V end was cut by 6 bases, the J end by 5 bases, with 10 bases between. From germline, CDR1 is MGHDK and CDR2 SYGVNS. For the CDR3, the DNA is TGTGCCAGCAGCCGAATTGGGACCGGGGAGCTGTTTTTT. It encodes CASSRIGTGELFF.

V is TRBV7-2 and J is TRBJ2-1, with 9 positions matching TRBD1. V shed 5 bases, J shed 5 bases, and the junction held 10 bases outside the gene matches. The V gene's germline CDR1 is SGHTA and CDR2 FQGNSA. The CDR3 runs 16 residues. CDR3 sequence reads: CASSPRSGTGNNEQFF. The CDR3 DNA follows: TGTGCCAGCAGCCCCCGATCCGGGACAGGGAACAATGAGCAGTTCTTC.

The chain employs TRBV27 and TRBJ2-3, with D perhaps given as TRBD1 or TRBD2 (5 bases each). The germline V gene encodes CDR1 MNHEY and CDR2 SMNVEV (reference sequence). Trimming shortened V by 7 bases and J by 4 bases, and 15 bases separated the two germline ends. The length of the CDR3 is 14 residues. The CDR3: CASKRVGVADTQYF. CDR3 in DNA: TGTGCCAGCAAGAGGGTGGGGGTTGCAGATACGCAGTATTTT.

The chain employs TRBV7-2 and TRBJ2-2; D not certain. Germline CDR1 SGHTA, CDR2 FQGNSA. CDR3 length: 15 amino acids. V dropped 5 bases and J dropped 3 bases, with 13 bases sitting between them. CDR3 DNA sequence: TGTGCCAGCAGCATAGGAACGTCAGACACCGGGGAGCTGTTTTTT. Its protein is CASSIGTSDTGELFF.

The chain couples TRBV19 to TRBJ2-5, with a possible D match to TRBD2 (6 bases). The germline V gene has CDR1 LNHDA and CDR2 SQIVND (reference sequence). The CDR3 covers 10 residues. The ends were cut back, 8 bases at V and 5 bases at J, with 6 bases in the middle. CDR3 sequence: CASGGETQYF. CDR3 DNA sequence: TGTGCCAGTGGAGGGGAGACCCAGTACTTC.

The rearrangement uses TRBV30 and TRBJ2-1; D is tentatively TRBD1 or TRBD2 (5 bases each). CDR3 length: 15 residues. Germline assignment: CDR1 GTSNPN and CDR2 SVGIG (reference sequence). V lost 2 bases to trimming and J lost 2 bases, with 13 bases between them. Here the CDR3 DNA reads TGTGCCTGGAGTTTCGGGACGCAGACCTACAATGAGCAGTTCTTC. Translation: CAWSFGTQTYNEQFF.

This rearrangement joins TRBV6-4 to TRBJ2-2; 11 bases are shared with TRBD2. CDR3 length equals 17 residues. V lost 4 bases, J lost 2 bases, and 6 bases stayed unmatched. Germline V gene data show CDR1 as MRHNA and CDR2 as SNTAGT. CDR3 sequence reads: CASSGTSGSQNTGELFF. In nucleotides, the CDR3 is TGTGCCAGCAGTGGGACTAGCGGGTCTCAAAACACCGGGGAGCTGTTTTTT.

Only one count was recorded for this clone. The chain uses TRBV6-1 and TRBJ1-2; weak D call: TRBD1 (5 bases). Trimming stripped 7 bases from V and 4 bases from J, with 19 bases between. The CDR3 contains 15 residues. Germline V gives CDR1 MNHNS, CDR2 SASEGT. For the CDR3, the DNA is TGTGCCAGCACCATGGAAGAGGGACGGATCTATGGCTACACCTTC. This translates into CASTMEEGRIYGYTF.

V and J are TRBV9 and TRBJ1-2; TRBD1 is a possible D gene (6 bases). The CDR3 length is 15 residues. Germline CDR1 SGDLS, CDR2 YYNGEE. V was cut by 0 bases and J by 8 bases, with 17 bases left in between. The CDR3 loop reads CASSVDPTGSSGYTF. The CDR3 nucleotides read TGTGCCAGCAGCGTAGACCCGACAGGTAGTTCGGGCTACACCTTC.

This CDR3 reads CASSKPGQDYGYTF. In DNA, the CDR3 is TGTGCCAGCAGCAAACCGGGACAGGACTATGGCTACACCTTC. The chain is built from TRBV7-9 and TRBJ1-2; TRBD1 matches 8 bases. The CDR3 has 14 residues. The germline V gene encodes CDR1 SEHNR and CDR2 FQNEAQ (reference sequence). Trimming removed 5 bases from V and 3 bases from J; junction bases left unmatched: 5.

This clone appeared a few times. This rearrangement joins TRBV7-9 to TRBJ2-7; D remains unclear. V dropped 3 bases and J dropped 2 bases, with 11 bases sitting between them. The CDR3 contains 14 residues. Germline values: CDR1 SEHNR, CDR2 FQNEAQ (reference sequence). CDR3 protein: CASSFSNPTYEQYF. The CDR3 bases are TGTGCCAGCAGCTTCTCTAACCCAACCTACGAGCAGTACTTC.

This sequence joins TRBV27 and TRBJ2-7; 8 bases agree with TRBD2. V gave up 5 bases and J gave up 5 bases; unmatched junction bases: 14. Per the germline V gene, CDR1 is MNHEY and CDR2 is SMNVEV (reference sequence). The CDR3 has 16 residues. The CDR3 nucleotides read TGTGCCAGCAGTCCCCTGAGAAGCGGGAGTGCAAACGAGCAGTACTTC. It specifies CASSPLRSGSANEQYF.

The gene calls are TRBV5-4 and TRBJ2-1, with 13 bases fitting TRBD2. The trim removed 2 bases at V and 2 bases at J, leaving 1 base unmatched. Germline V gives CDR1 SGHNT, CDR2 YYREEE (reference sequence). This CDR3 has 16 amino acids. CDR3 DNA: TGTGCCAGCAGCTTTGGACTAGCGGGAGCCTACAATGAGCAGTTCTTC. As protein: CASSFGLAGAYNEQFF.

Regarding this clone: At one boundary the junction diverges from the germline segment, which might be a read error. J is TRBJ2-1 and V is TRBV7-7; 8 bases are shared with TRBD1. Germline V CDR1 and CDR2: SSHAT, FNYEAQ (reference sequence). This CDR3 spans 15 amino acids. The CDR3 spells CASSFGQGASNEQFF. CDR3 DNA sequence: TGTGCTAGCAGCTTTGGGCAGGGGGCGAGCAATGAGCAGTTCTTC.

The chain combines TRBV7-2 with TRBJ2-7, with D possibly matching TRBD2 (5 bases). This CDR3 has 14 residues. Germline CDR1 reads SGHTA; CDR2 reads FQGNSA. V shed 4 bases and J shed 3 bases, with 13 bases lying between them. The DNA of the CDR3 is TGTGCCAGCAGCTCCGGACGGGCGGGCTACGAGCAGTACTTC. The encoded protein is CASSSGRAGYEQYF.

J is TRBJ2-7 and V is TRBV7-9; D is uncertain. The CDR3 has 14 amino acids. With 5 bases removed from V and 6 bases from J, the gap between germline ends came to 17 bases. Germline CDR1 and CDR2: SEHNR and FQNEAQ (reference sequence). CDR3 protein: CASSPTPTITEQYF. The CDR3 DNA reads TGTGCCAGCAGCCCCACACCTACTATTACCGAGCAGTACTTC.

The chain uses TRBV4-1 and TRBJ2-7; TRBD1 matches 7 bases. There are 16 residues in the CDR3. The J segment lost 0 bases and the V segment lost 4 bases, leaving 9 bases of the junction unmatched. CDR1 and CDR2 (germline): MGHRA, YSYEKL. CDR3 amino acids: CASSRALAGGSYEQYF. In nucleotides, the CDR3 is TGCGCCAGCAGCCGAGCCCTGGCAGGGGGCTCCTACGAGCAGTACTTC.

This chain joins TRBV19 and TRBJ1-5, with D unclear. Germline-derived CDR1 and CDR2 are LNHDA and SQIVND (reference sequence). The CDR3 has 14 residues. V gave up 0 bases and J gave up 0 bases, with 3 bases separating them. CDR3: CASSIENSNQPQHF. The CDR3 DNA is TGTGCCAGTAGTATAGAAAATAGCAATCAGCCCCAGCATTTT.

The chain uses TRBV5-8 and TRBJ2-7, with D possibly called TRBD1 or TRBD2 (5 bases each). This CDR3 region has 12 residues. V was cut by 4 bases and J by 13 bases, with 18 bases left in between. Germline CDR1 reads SGHTS; CDR2 reads YDEGEE. The CDR3 protein is CASSQTSGSKYF. CDR3 DNA: TGTGCCAGCAGCCAGACCTCAGGGAGCAAATACTTC.

The chain carries TRBV19 and TRBJ1-2; 9 bases agree with TRBD1. There are 14 residues in the CDR3. Germline V gene data show CDR1 as LNHDA and CDR2 as SQIVND (reference sequence). The ends lost 5 bases at V and 8 bases at J; junction bases unmatched: 9. The CDR3, as DNA: TGTGCCAGTAGTCCCCGACAGGGGGTCACCGGCTACACCTTC. Encoded protein: CASSPRQGVTGYTF.